The T cell receptor beta chain under discussion was sequenced for a study of cytomegalovirus exposure and HLA in healthy donors. A word on this clone: Its antigen is unknown.

PCR primers comprised 60 Vbeta and 13 Jbeta primers. As processed by the authors: A later analysis tallied 80 million or so unique TCR beta chains, approximately 11 million of them shared. Profiling relied on immunoSEQ multiplex PCR, and the TCRdb table lists in-frame clones only, not all of them. Clone size and V and J calls were adopted from that table, with D and trimming inferred from the DNA. Among more than 150,000 clones listed, more than 60% were seen once. Broader study findings: Most observed TCR sequences were rare, whereas some public TCRs were detected in many donors. The study listed approximately 160 cytomegalovirus-associated TCR beta chains.

The germline V gene has CDR1 SNHLY and CDR2 FYNNEI. The CDR3 totals 16 residues. The J segment lost 7 bases and the V segment lost 6 bases, leaving 12 bases of the junction unmatched. Donors in the study were healthy people who gave bone marrow. The chain has TRBV2 and TRBJ1-6, with TRBD1 matching 7 bases. This TCR came from a middle-aged woman in good health and CMV-seropositive. What was sequenced was PBMCs. The CDR3 reads CASSLWDRVNNSPLHF. CDR3 nucleotide sequence: TGTGCCAGCAGCCTCTGGGACAGAGTGAACAATTCACCCCTCCACTTT.